Following are 2 T cell receptor beta chains from one sample sequenced in a study of shared T cell receptors in the human thymus. The method was immunoSEQ multiplex PCR; TCRdb's version includes in-frame clones alone and lacks a portion of them. The profile shows hundreds of thousands of clones, over 75% of them singletons. The same data also contributed to another study, on human thymus T cells.

Material: thymocytes. The receptors were sampled from a girl under three years old with a congenital heart defect.

The chain joins TRBV27 to TRBJ1-1; D gene ambiguous. This CDR3 has 11 amino acids. V lost 4 bases and J 4 bases, leaving 4 bases between the germline ends. CDR1 is MNHEY, CDR2 SMNVEV, per germline (reference sequence). CDR3 sequence (DNA): TGTGCCAGCAGTTCGCGCACTGAAGCTTTCTTT. Translating gives CASSSRTEAFF.

The V and J genes are TRBV18 and TRBJ2-3; weak D call: TRBD1 (6 bases). The CDR3 extends over 20 amino acids. Trimming stripped 5 bases from V and 2 bases from J, with 29 bases between. Looked up from germline, CDR1 is KGHSH and CDR2 is LQKENI. CDR3 sequence reads: CASSTSPTIAGQSLTDTQYF. CDR3 in DNA: TGTGCCAGCTCAACTTCTCCAACCATCGCCGGACAGAGTCTCACAGATACGCAGTATTTT.